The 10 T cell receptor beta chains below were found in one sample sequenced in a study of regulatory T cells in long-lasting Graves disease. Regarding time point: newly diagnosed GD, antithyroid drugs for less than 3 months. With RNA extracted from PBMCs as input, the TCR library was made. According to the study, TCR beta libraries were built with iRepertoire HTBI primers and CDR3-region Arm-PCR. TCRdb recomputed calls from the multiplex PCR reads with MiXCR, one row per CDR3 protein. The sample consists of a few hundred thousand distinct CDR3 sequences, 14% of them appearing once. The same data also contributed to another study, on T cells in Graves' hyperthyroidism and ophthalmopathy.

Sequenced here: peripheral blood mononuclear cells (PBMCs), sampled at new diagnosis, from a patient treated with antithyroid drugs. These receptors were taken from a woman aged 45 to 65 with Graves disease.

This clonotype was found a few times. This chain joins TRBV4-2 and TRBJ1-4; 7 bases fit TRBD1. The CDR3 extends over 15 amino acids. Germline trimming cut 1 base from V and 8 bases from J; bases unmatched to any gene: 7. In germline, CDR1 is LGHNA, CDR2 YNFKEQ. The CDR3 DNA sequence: TGTGCCAGCAGCCAAGCAGGGGGACGAAAAGAAAAACTGTTTTTT. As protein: CASSQAGGRKEKLFF.

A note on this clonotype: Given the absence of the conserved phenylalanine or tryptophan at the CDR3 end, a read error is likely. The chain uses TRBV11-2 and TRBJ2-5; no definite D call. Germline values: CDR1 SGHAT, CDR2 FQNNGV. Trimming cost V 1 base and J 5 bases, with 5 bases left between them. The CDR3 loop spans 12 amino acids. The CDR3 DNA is TGTGCCAGCAGCTTAGCTGATGAGACCCAGTACGTC. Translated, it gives CASSLADETQYV.

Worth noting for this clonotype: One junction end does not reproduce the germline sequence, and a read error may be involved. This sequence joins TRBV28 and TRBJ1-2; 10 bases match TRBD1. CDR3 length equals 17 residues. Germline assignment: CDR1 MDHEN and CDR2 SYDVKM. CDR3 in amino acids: CASSFRFTDRGYYGYTF. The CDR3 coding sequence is TGTGCCAGCAGTTTTCGGTTCACGGACAGGGGGTACTACGGCTACACCTTC.

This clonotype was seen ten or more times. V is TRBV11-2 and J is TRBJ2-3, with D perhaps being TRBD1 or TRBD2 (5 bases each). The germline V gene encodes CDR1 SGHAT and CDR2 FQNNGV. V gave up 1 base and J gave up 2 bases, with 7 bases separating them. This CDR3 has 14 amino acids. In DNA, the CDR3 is TGTGCCAGCAGCTTAGGGGACCACACAGATACGCAGTATTTT. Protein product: CASSLGDHTDTQYF.

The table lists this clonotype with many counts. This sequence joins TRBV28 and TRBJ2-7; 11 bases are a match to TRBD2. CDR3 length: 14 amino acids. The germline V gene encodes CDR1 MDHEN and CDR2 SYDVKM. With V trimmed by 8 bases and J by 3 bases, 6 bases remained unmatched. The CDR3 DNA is TGTGCCAGCTTAGCGGGAGGGGCCAACTACGAGCAGTACTTC. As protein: CASLAGGANYEQYF. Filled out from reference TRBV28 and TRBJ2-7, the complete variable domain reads DVKVTQSSRYLVKRTGEKVFLECVQDMDHENMFWYRQDPGLGLRLIYFSYDVKMKEKGDIPEGYSVSREKKERFSLILESASTNQTSMYLCASLAGGANYEQYFGPGTRLTVT.

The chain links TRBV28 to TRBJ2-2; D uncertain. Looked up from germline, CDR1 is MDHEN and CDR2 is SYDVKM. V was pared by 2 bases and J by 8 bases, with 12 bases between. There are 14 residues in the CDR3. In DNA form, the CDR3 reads TGTGCCAGCAGTTTACCGGACCCGAAAGGGGAGCTGTTTTTT. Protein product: CASSLPDPKGELFF.

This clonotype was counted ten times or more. The CDR3 nucleotides read TGTGCCAGCAGTGCCTACGGTATTTTTAACACTGAAGCTTTCTTT. The encoded protein is CASSAYGIFNTEAFF. The genes are TRBV28 and TRBJ1-1, with D hard to call. The CDR3 totals 15 residues. The germline V gene encodes CDR1 MDHEN and CDR2 SYDVKM. V gave up 5 bases and J gave up 2 bases, with 15 bases separating them.

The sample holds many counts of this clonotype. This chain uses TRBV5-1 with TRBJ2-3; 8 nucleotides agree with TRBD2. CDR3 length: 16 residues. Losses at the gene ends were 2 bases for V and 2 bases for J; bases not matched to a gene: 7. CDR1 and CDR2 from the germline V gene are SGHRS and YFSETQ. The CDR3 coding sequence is TGCGCCAGCAGCTTCGCGGGAGGTTCCCCCACAGATACGCAGTATTTT. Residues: CASSFAGGSPTDTQYF.

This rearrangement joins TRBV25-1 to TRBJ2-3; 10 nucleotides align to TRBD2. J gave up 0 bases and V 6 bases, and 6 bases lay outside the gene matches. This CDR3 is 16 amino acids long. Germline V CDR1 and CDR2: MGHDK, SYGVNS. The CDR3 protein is CASRPGLAVSTDTQYF. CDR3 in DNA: TGTGCCAGCAGACCCGGACTAGCGGTTAGCACAGATACGCAGTATTTT.

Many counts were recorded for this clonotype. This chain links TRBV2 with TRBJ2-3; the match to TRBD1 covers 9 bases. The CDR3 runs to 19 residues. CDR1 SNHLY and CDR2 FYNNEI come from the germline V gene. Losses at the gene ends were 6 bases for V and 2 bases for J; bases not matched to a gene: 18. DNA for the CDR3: TGTGCCAGCAGCTCGGACAGGGGCGTTGTCCTCGGGATCACAGATACGCAGTATTTT. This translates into CASSSDRGVVLGITDTQYF. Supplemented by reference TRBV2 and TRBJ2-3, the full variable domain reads EPEVTQTPSHQVTQMGQEVILRCVPISNHLYFYWYRQILGQKVEFLVSFYNNEISEKSEIFDDQFSVERPDGSNFTLKIRSTKLEDSAMYFCASSSDRGVVLGITDTQYFGPGTRLTVL.